The rows below give T cell receptor beta chains drawn from one sample of a study of blood T cell repertoires in COVID-19. Here immunoSEQ multiplex PCR was the method, and the copy in TCRdb shows in-frame clones only, minus some. The sample contains some 250,000 clones, approximately 90% of which appear only once. Input material: PBMCs or T cells enriched from blood (not recorded which). The origin of the receptors is a human donor in a cohort exposed to, infected with or recovered from COVID-19 (not recorded which). The donor label of this sample is uncertain. Both conserved end residues are part of each CDR3. A D gene is named only where the DNA matches it firmly. The size field is filled for only some rows; it gives once, few, many or a size class.

V gene: TRBV11-2
J gene: TRBJ2-1
clone size: NA
CDR3 length: 15
D gene: NA
CDR3 protein: CASSLVPRAVDEQFF
CDR3 DNA: TGTGCCAGCAGCTTAGTTCCCAGGGCAGTGGATGAGCAGTTCTTC

V gene: TRBV4-1
J gene: TRBJ1-4
clone size: NA
CDR3 length: 19
D gene: TRBD1
CDR3 protein: CASSQKRGQGFATNEKLFF
CDR3 DNA: TGCGCCAGCAGCCAAAAAAGGGGACAGGGGTTTGCAACTAATGAAAAACTGTTTTTT

V gene: TRBV20-1
J gene: TRBJ1-2
clone size: NA
CDR3 length: 13
D gene: NA
CDR3 protein: CSASAQGFGGYTF
CDR3 DNA: TGCAGTGCTAGTGCACAGGGCTTCGGGGGCTACACCTTC

V gene: TRBV6-5
J gene: TRBJ2-1
clone size: NA
CDR3 length: 14
D gene: TRBD2
CDR3 protein: CASSSSSGENEQFF
CDR3 DNA: TGTGCCAGCAGTTCGTCTAGCGGGGAAAATGAGCAGTTCTTC

V gene: TRBV2
J gene: TRBJ1-5
clone size: NA
CDR3 length: 15
D gene: NA
CDR3 protein: CASAVERDFNQPQHF
CDR3 DNA: TGTGCCAGCGCGGTAGAACGGGACTTCAATCAGCCCCAGCATTTT

V gene: TRBV30
J gene: TRBJ2-5
clone size: NA
CDR3 length: 11
D gene: TRBD2
CDR3 protein: CAWSVVSGVYF
CDR3 DNA: TGTGCCTGGAGTGTAGTGAGCGGGGTGTACTTC

V gene: TRBV30
J gene: TRBJ2-5
clone size: NA
CDR3 length: 13
D gene: TRBD1
CDR3 protein: CAWKQGPRETQYF
CDR3 DNA: TGTGCCTGGAAACAGGGGCCTCGGGAGACCCAGTACTTC

V gene: TRBV20-1
J gene: TRBJ2-5
clone size: NA
CDR3 length: 12
D gene: NA
CDR3 protein: CSASSGRETQYF
CDR3 DNA: TGCAGTGCTAGTTCGGGGAGAGAGACCCAGTACTTC

V gene: TRBV5-1
J gene: TRBJ1-4
clone size: NA
CDR3 length: 13
D gene: NA
CDR3 protein: CASRGEGGEKLFF
CDR3 DNA: TGCGCCAGCAGAGGAGAGGGAGGAGAAAAACTGTTTTTT

V gene: TRBV20-1
J gene: TRBJ1-2
clone size: few
CDR3 length: 10
D gene: NA
CDR3 protein: CSAWTEGYTF
CDR3 DNA: TGCAGTGCCTGGACAGAGGGCTACACCTTC

V gene: TRBV5-1
J gene: TRBJ1-4
clone size: NA
CDR3 length: 15
D gene: NA
CDR3 protein: CASSLGLRTNEKLFF
CDR3 DNA: TGCGCCAGCAGCTTAGGTTTGCGGACTAATGAAAAACTGTTTTTT

V gene: TRBV19
J gene: TRBJ1-1
clone size: once
CDR3 length: 13
D gene: NA
CDR3 protein: CASSPGGVTEAFF
CDR3 DNA: TGTGCCAGTAGCCCCGGGGGGGTTACAGAAGCTTTCTTT

V gene: TRBV18
J gene: TRBJ1-2
clone size: NA
CDR3 length: 15
D gene: TRBD1
CDR3 protein: CASSPQGQGAAGYTF
CDR3 DNA: TGTGCCAGCTCACCACAGGGACAGGGGGCGGCTGGCTACACCTTC

V gene: TRBV7-9
J gene: TRBJ1-1
clone size: NA
CDR3 length: 15
D gene: TRBD1
CDR3 protein: CASSPTGVPNTEAFF
CDR3 DNA: TGTGCCAGCAGCCCGACAGGGGTCCCGAACACTGAAGCTTTCTTT

V gene: TRBV13
J gene: TRBJ1-5
clone size: NA
CDR3 length: 16
D gene: NA
CDR3 protein: CASPFRGRGSNQPQHF
CDR3 DNA: TGTGCCAGCCCCTTTAGAGGTCGAGGAAGCAATCAGCCCCAGCATTTT

V gene: TRBV9
J gene: TRBJ2-7
clone size: NA
CDR3 length: 15
D gene: NA
CDR3 protein: CASSVGDSSSYEQYF
CDR3 DNA: TGTGCCAGCAGCGTAGGGGACTCAAGCTCCTACGAGCAGTACTTC

V gene: TRBV27
J gene: TRBJ1-2
clone size: NA
CDR3 length: 13
D gene: NA
CDR3 protein: CASSSLLGRGYTF
CDR3 DNA: TGTGCCAGCAGTTCTCTGCTGGGCCGCGGCTACACCTTC

V gene: TRBV6-5
J gene: TRBJ1-2
clone size: NA
CDR3 length: 12
D gene: TRBD1
CDR3 protein: CASSNSGQGTTF
CDR3 DNA: TGTGCCAGCAGCAATTCCGGACAGGGGACCACCTTC

V gene: TRBV6-5
J gene: TRBJ1-4
clone size: NA
CDR3 length: 16
D gene: NA
CDR3 protein: CASSYSKAYRGEKLFF
CDR3 DNA: TGTGCCAGCAGTTACTCGAAGGCGTATCGGGGTGAAAAACTGTTTTTT

V gene: TRBV28
J gene: TRBJ1-4
clone size: NA
CDR3 length: 15
D gene: NA
CDR3 protein: CASSPSGLLMKRLFF
CDR3 DNA: TGTGCCAGCAGTCCCTCGGGACTGTTAATGAAAAGGCTGTTTTTT

V gene: TRBV5-4
J gene: TRBJ1-2
clone size: NA
CDR3 length: 13
D gene: NA
CDR3 protein: CASSLGGWGTYTF
CDR3 DNA: TGTGCCAGCAGCTTGGGAGGGTGGGGAACCTACACCTTC

V gene: TRBV6-5
J gene: TRBJ1-1
clone size: once
CDR3 length: 15
D gene: NA
CDR3 protein: CASSYSSQGITEAFF
CDR3 DNA: TGTGCCAGCAGTTACTCGAGTCAGGGGATCACTGAAGCTTTCTTT

V gene: TRBV10-2
J gene: TRBJ2-1
clone size: NA
CDR3 length: 12
D gene: NA
CDR3 protein: CASGRDYNEQFF
CDR3 DNA: TGCGCCAGCGGCCGGGACTACAATGAGCAGTTCTTC